These T cell receptor beta chains were read from a single sample in a study of blood T cell repertoires in COVID-19. This table comes from immunoSEQ multiplex PCR, and its TCRdb copy is limited to in-frame clones, with some not included. Here the sample spans some 110,000 clones, 70% to 80% being singletons. Sequenced input: peripheral blood. The origin of the receptors is a man aged 45-65 years with acute or convalescent COVID-19. Both conserved end residues are part of each CDR3. D genes are given only for firm matches. Rows may omit the clone size; those that give it use once, few, many or a size class.

V gene: TRBV5-1
D gene: TRBD2
clone size: .
J gene: TRBJ2-1
CDR3 protein: CASSSIAGVNEQFF
CDR3 DNA: TGCGCCAGCAGCTCAATAGCGGGAGTCAATGAGCAGTTCTTC

V gene: TRBV2
D gene: .
clone size: .
J gene: TRBJ1-3
CDR3 protein: CASKLDSGNTIYF
CDR3 DNA: TGTGCCAGCAAGCTTGACTCTGGAAACACCATATATTTT

V gene: TRBV2
D gene: .
clone size: .
J gene: TRBJ2-7
CDR3 protein: CASEVSYEQYF
CDR3 DNA: TGTGCCAGCGAGGTGAGCTACGAGCAGTACTTC

V gene: TRBV3-1/TRBV3-2
D gene: TRBD1
clone size: few
J gene: TRBJ2-7
CDR3 protein: CASKGANYEQYF
CDR3 DNA: TGTGCCAGCAAGGGGGCCAACTACGAGCAGTACTTC

V gene: TRBV11-2
D gene: .
clone size: .
J gene: TRBJ2-2
CDR3 protein: CASSLGGSGPWDTGELFF
CDR3 DNA: TGTGCCAGCAGCTTAGGCGGTTCGGGTCCCTGGGACACCGGGGAGCTGTTTTTT

V gene: TRBV6-5
D gene: TRBD2
clone size: .
J gene: TRBJ2-2
CDR3 protein: CASSYLASGYAGELFF
CDR3 DNA: TGTGCCAGCAGTTATTTGGCTAGCGGGTATGCCGGGGAGCTGTTTTTT

V gene: TRBV2
D gene: .
clone size: .
J gene: TRBJ2-3
CDR3 protein: CASKGGGTFSTDTQYF
CDR3 DNA: TGTGCCAGCAAGGGCGGGGGCACTTTTAGCACAGATACGCAGTATTTT

V gene: TRBV30
D gene: TRBD2
clone size: once
J gene: TRBJ2-5
CDR3 protein: CAWTPTGTSGGQDF
CDR3 DNA: TGTGCCTGGACCCCTACCGGGACTAGCGGGGGGCAAGACTTC

V gene: TRBV5-4
D gene: .
clone size: .
J gene: TRBJ2-2
CDR3 protein: CASSSSGARNTGELFF
CDR3 DNA: TGTGCCAGCAGCTCATCAGGGGCTAGAAACACCGGGGAGCTGTTTTTT

V gene: TRBV6-6
D gene: .
clone size: .
J gene: TRBJ1-1
CDR3 protein: CASSYEGGRGTEAFF
CDR3 DNA: TGTGCCAGCAGTTACGAAGGGGGACGAGGCACTGAAGCTTTCTTT

V gene: TRBV27
D gene: .
clone size: .
J gene: TRBJ2-7
CDR3 protein: CASSYDSSYEQYF
CDR3 DNA: TGTGCCAGCAGTTATGATAGCTCCTACGAGCAGTACTTC

V gene: TRBV9
D gene: TRBD1
clone size: .
J gene: TRBJ2-1
CDR3 protein: CASSVGGTGVLNNEQFF
CDR3 DNA: TGTGCCAGCAGCGTAGGAGGGACAGGGGTTCTTAACAATGAGCAGTTCTTC

V gene: TRBV2
D gene: TRBD2
clone size: .
J gene: TRBJ2-1
CDR3 protein: CASSGEGYNEQFF
CDR3 DNA: TGTGCCAGCAGCGGGGAGGGGTACAATGAGCAGTTCTTC

V gene: TRBV9
D gene: .
clone size: once
J gene: TRBJ2-5
CDR3 protein: CASSVHFGDLETQYF
CDR3 DNA: TGTGCCAGCAGCGTACATTTTGGGGACTTGGAGACCCAGTACTTC

V gene: TRBV7-3
D gene: .
clone size: once
J gene: TRBJ1-3
CDR3 protein: CASSPTGSGNTIYF
CDR3 DNA: TGTGCCAGCAGCCCGACAGGATCTGGAAACACCATATATTTT

V gene: TRBV23-1
D gene: TRBD1
clone size: .
J gene: TRBJ1-5
CDR3 protein: CASSPRQGVGVQPQHF
CDR3 DNA: TGCGCCAGCAGTCCCCGGCAGGGGGTGGGGGTTCAGCCCCAGCATTTT

V gene: TRBV27
D gene: .
clone size: few
J gene: TRBJ2-7
CDR3 protein: CASTPLQGQGTYEQYF
CDR3 DNA: TGTGCCAGCACCCCCTTGCAGGGACAAGGAACCTACGAGCAGTACTTC

V gene: TRBV7-6
D gene: TRBD1
clone size: .
J gene: TRBJ2-2
CDR3 protein: CASSLAQGGPNTGELFF
CDR3 DNA: TGTGCCAGCAGCTTAGCGCAAGGGGGCCCTAACACCGGGGAGCTGTTTTTT

V gene: TRBV11-2
D gene: .
clone size: .
J gene: TRBJ2-3
CDR3 protein: CASSSRSIDTQYF
CDR3 DNA: TGTGCCAGCAGCTCGAGGAGCATAGATACGCAGTATTTT

V gene: TRBV18
D gene: TRBD2
clone size: .
J gene: TRBJ2-3
CDR3 protein: CASSPTLAGGADTQYF
CDR3 DNA: TGTGCCAGCTCCCCGACCTTAGCGGGAGGGGCAGATACGCAGTATTTT

V gene: TRBV6-5
D gene: .
clone size: .
J gene: TRBJ1-3
CDR3 protein: CASHSSGNTIYF
CDR3 DNA: TGTGCCAGCCATAGCTCTGGAAACACCATATATTTT

V gene: TRBV19
D gene: .
clone size: .
J gene: TRBJ1-5
CDR3 protein: CASRGAGGNQPQHF
CDR3 DNA: TGTGCCAGTAGGGGTGCAGGCGGGAATCAGCCCCAGCATTTT

V gene: TRBV11-3
D gene: .
clone size: .
J gene: TRBJ2-2
CDR3 protein: CASSWEAGELFF
CDR3 DNA: TGTGCCAGCAGCTGGGAGGCCGGGGAGCTGTTTTTT

V gene: TRBV19
D gene: .
clone size: .
J gene: TRBJ1-3
CDR3 protein: CASSIPGFSGNTIYF
CDR3 DNA: TGTGCCAGTAGTATTCCAGGATTCTCTGGAAACACCATATATTTT

V gene: TRBV7-2
D gene: .
clone size: .
J gene: TRBJ2-5
CDR3 protein: CASSLVGSETQYF
CDR3 DNA: TGTGCCAGCAGCTTAGTAGGGAGCGAGACCCAGTACTTC

V gene: TRBV9
D gene: TRBD1
clone size: .
J gene: TRBJ1-4
CDR3 protein: CASSIGQGWGEYEKLFF
CDR3 DNA: TGTGCCAGCAGCATCGGACAGGGCTGGGGGGAATATGAAAAACTGTTTTTT

V gene: TRBV19
D gene: TRBD1
clone size: few
J gene: TRBJ1-4
CDR3 protein: CASSMDRGWTNEKLFF
CDR3 DNA: TGTGCCAGTAGTATGGACAGGGGATGGACTAATGAAAAACTGTTTTTT

V gene: TRBV27
D gene: TRBD1
clone size: .
J gene: TRBJ1-3
CDR3 protein: CASRTGGGGNTIYF
CDR3 DNA: TGTGCCAGCAGGACAGGGGGTGGTGGAAACACCATATATTTT

V gene: TRBV6-1
D gene: TRBD2
clone size: .
J gene: TRBJ2-7
CDR3 protein: CASSESGGLAGGYEQYF
CDR3 DNA: TGTGCCAGCAGTGAATCAGGTGGACTAGCGGGAGGGTACGAGCAGTACTTC

V gene: TRBV6-2/TRBV6-3
D gene: .
clone size: few
J gene: TRBJ1-1
CDR3 protein: CASSSSDSPEAFF
CDR3 DNA: TGTGCCAGCAGTTCATCGGACAGTCCTGAAGCTTTCTTT

V gene: TRBV7-3
D gene: .
clone size: .
J gene: TRBJ1-2
CDR3 protein: CASSSPLTGYGYTF
CDR3 DNA: TGTGCCAGCAGCTCGCCCCTCACGGGGTATGGCTACACCTTC

V gene: TRBV5-1
D gene: TRBD1
clone size: .
J gene: TRBJ1-2
CDR3 protein: CASTSGTAYGYTF
CDR3 DNA: TGCGCCAGCACCTCCGGGACAGCCTATGGCTACACCTTC

V gene: TRBV3-1/TRBV3-2
D gene: .
clone size: .
J gene: TRBJ2-3
CDR3 protein: CASSQGLAGDTQYF
CDR3 DNA: TGTGCCAGCAGCCAAGGGCTAGCAGGCGATACGCAGTATTTT